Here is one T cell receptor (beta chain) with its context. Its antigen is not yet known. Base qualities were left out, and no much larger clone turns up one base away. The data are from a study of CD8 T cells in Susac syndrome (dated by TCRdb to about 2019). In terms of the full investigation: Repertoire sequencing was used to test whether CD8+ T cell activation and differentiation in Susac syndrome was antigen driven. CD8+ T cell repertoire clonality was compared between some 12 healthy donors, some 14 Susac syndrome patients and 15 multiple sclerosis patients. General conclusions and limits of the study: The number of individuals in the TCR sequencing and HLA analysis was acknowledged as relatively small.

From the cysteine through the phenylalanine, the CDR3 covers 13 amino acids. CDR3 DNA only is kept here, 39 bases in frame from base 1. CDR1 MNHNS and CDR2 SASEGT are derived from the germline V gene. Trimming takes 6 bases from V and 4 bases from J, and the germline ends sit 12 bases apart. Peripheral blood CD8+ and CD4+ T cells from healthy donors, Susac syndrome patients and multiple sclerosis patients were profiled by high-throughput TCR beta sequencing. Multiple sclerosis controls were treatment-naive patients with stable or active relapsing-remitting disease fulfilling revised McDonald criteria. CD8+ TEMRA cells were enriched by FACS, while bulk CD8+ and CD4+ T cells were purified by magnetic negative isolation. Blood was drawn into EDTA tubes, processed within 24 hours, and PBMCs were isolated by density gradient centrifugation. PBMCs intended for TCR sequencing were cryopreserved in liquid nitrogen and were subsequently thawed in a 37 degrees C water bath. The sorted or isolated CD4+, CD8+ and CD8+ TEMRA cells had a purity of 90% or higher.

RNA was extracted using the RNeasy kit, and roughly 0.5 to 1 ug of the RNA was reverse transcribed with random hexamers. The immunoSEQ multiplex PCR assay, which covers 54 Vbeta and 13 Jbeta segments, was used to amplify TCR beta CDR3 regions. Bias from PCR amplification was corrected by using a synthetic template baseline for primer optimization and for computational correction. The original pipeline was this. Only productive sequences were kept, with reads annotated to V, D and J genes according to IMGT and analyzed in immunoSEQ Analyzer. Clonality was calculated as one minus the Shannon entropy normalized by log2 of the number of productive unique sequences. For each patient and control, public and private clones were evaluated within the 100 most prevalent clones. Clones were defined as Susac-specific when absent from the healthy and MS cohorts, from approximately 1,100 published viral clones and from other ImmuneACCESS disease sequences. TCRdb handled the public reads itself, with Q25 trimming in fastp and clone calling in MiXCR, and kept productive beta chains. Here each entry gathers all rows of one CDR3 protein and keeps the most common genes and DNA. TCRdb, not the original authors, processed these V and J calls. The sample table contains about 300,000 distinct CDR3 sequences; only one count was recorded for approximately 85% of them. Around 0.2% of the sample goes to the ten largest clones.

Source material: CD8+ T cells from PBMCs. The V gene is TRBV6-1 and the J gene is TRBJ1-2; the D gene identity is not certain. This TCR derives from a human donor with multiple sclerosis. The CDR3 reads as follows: CASRVDGSYGYTF. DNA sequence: TGTGCCAGCAGAGTAGACGGATCCTATGGCTACACCTTC.